These T cell receptor beta chains were read from a single sample in a study of identifying expanded T cells in peripheral blood. Assay: immunoSEQ multiplex PCR; the TCRdb copy retains only in-frame clones and omits some. The sample has 95,000 to 100,000 clones, roughly nine tenths seen once. The sequenced material came from blood. The receptors were sampled from a person aged 18 to 69 in good health. The CDR3 runs from the conserved cysteine through the conserved F or W. D genes are given only for firm matches. The size field is filled for only some rows; it gives once, few, many or a size class.

>NA|TRBJ1-5|TRBV2|NA
CASTNLGVTGNQPQHF
TGTGCCAGCACCAATCTGGGGGTCACGGGCAATCAGCCCCAGCATTTT
>NA|TRBJ1-1|TRBV19|NA
CASSIGDGEAFF
TGTGCCAGTAGTATTGGAGACGGTGAAGCTTTCTTT
>TRBD1|TRBJ1-2|TRBV4-3|NA
CASSQVKTGTAYGYTF
TGCGCCAGCAGCCAAGTCAAAACCGGGACAGCCTATGGCTACACCTTC
>TRBD2|TRBJ2-2|TRBV11-1|NA
CASSRLAGGLNTGELFF
TGTGCCAGCAGCAGACTAGCGGGGGGCCTAAACACCGGGGAGCTGTTTTTT
>TRBD2|TRBJ2-5|TRBV5-1|NA
CASSLASGETQYF
TGCGCCAGCAGCTTGGCTAGCGGTGAGACCCAGTACTTC
>TRBD1|TRBJ1-6|TRBV29-1|few
CSVEDRAVDNSPLHF
TGCAGCGTTGAGGACAGGGCAGTAGATAATTCACCCCTCCACTTT
>NA|TRBJ1-5|TRBV28|few
CASSSATGTAQPQHF
TGTGCCAGCAGTTCCGCAACAGGGACGGCTCAGCCCCAGCATTTT
>TRBD2|TRBJ2-2|TRBV6-4|NA
CASSPAGGGSTGELFF
TGTGCCAGCAGCCCCGCGGGAGGGGGCTCCACCGGGGAGCTGTTTTTT
>NA|TRBJ1-5|TRBV28|NA
CASSPPTNQPQHF
TGTGCCAGCAGCCCCCCAACGAATCAGCCCCAGCATTTT
>NA|TRBJ2-5|TRBV7-8|NA
CASSFGKQETQYF
TGTGCCAGCAGCTTTGGGAAACAAGAGACCCAGTACTTC
>NA|TRBJ2-5|TRBV6-1|NA
CASRSRDTSGETQYF
TGTGCCAGCAGATCCCGGGACACCTCCGGGGAGACCCAGTACTTC
>TRBD1|TRBJ1-1|TRBV19|once
CASSSGQGANTEAFF
TGTGCCAGTAGCTCGGGACAGGGGGCAAACACTGAAGCTTTCTTT
>TRBD1|TRBJ1-2|TRBV10-3|NA
CAINGGQGPLGYTF
TGTGCCATCAACGGGGGACAGGGGCCCCTAGGCTACACCTTC
>NA|TRBJ1-5|TRBV13|NA
CASSLGGFGQPQHF
TGTGCCAGCAGCTTAGGGGGGTTCGGTCAGCCCCAGCATTTT
>NA|TRBJ2-7|TRBV27|NA
CASSLSISYEQYF
TGTGCCAGCAGTTTATCGATCTCCTACGAGCAGTACTTC
>NA|TRBJ2-2|TRBV10-2|NA
CASIGIQGRELFF
TGCGCCAGCATTGGGATTCAGGGCCGGGAGCTGTTTTTT
>NA|TRBJ2-3|TRBV4-2|few
CASSPWGRVGTDTQYF
TGTGCCAGCAGCCCGTGGGGGCGGGTGGGCACAGATACGCAGTATTTT
>NA|TRBJ1-5|TRBV19|NA
CASSSPLGVRSHQPQHF
TGTGCCAGTAGTTCACCCCTTGGAGTCCGGTCCCATCAGCCCCAGCATTTT
>TRBD1|TRBJ2-7|TRBV5-4|NA
CASSGPGQGVYEQYF
TGTGCCAGCAGCGGGCCGGGACAGGGGGTCTACGAGCAGTACTTC
>NA|TRBJ2-3|TRBV5-8|NA
CASSYPYLEGDTQYF
TGTGCCAGCAGCTACCCTTATCTAGAAGGAGATACGCAGTATTTT
>TRBD1|TRBJ1-3|TRBV30|NA
CAWIGQGAYLSGNTIYF
TGTGCCTGGATCGGACAGGGGGCATATCTCTCGGGAAACACCATATATTTT
>NA|TRBJ2-1|TRBV4-3|NA
CASSPRGLSNEQFF
TGCGCCAGCAGCCCTAGGGGCCTATCCAATGAGCAGTTCTTC
>NA|TRBJ1-2|TRBV2|NA
CASSGNFDGYTF
TGTGCCAGCAGTGGGAACTTCGATGGCTACACCTTC
>TRBD1|TRBJ1-2|TRBV19|NA
CASSRGGHAGGYTF
TGTGCCAGTAGTCGAGGGGGCCACGCGGGAGGCTACACCTTC
>NA|TRBJ1-1|TRBV28|NA
CASMPGLVVRIDTEAFF
TGTGCCAGTATGCCGGGCCTCGTCGTGCGTATTGACACTGAAGCTTTCTTT
>TRBD1|TRBJ2-7|TRBV30|NA
CAWRRRGDRGRYEQYF
TGTGCCTGGAGGCGACGAGGGGACAGGGGGCGGTACGAGCAGTACTTC
>NA|TRBJ2-5|TRBV7-2|NA
CASSLYDQETQYF
TGTGCCAGCAGCTTATACGATCAAGAGACCCAGTACTTC
>NA|TRBJ1-2|TRBV6-4|NA
CASSASGDYGYTF
TGTGCCAGCAGTGCCTCAGGGGACTATGGCTACACCTTC
>TRBD2|TRBJ2-7|TRBV6-5|NA
CASTIGRANHYEQYF
TGTGCCAGCACCATTGGGAGGGCAAACCACTACGAGCAGTACTTC
>TRBD2|TRBJ2-5|TRBV7-9|NA
CASSRLLVREGVGTQYF
TGTGCCAGCAGTCGATTACTGGTTAGGGAGGGCGTCGGGACCCAGTACTTC
>NA|TRBJ2-1|TRBV19|NA
CASSIYNEQFF
TGTGCCAGTAGTATATACAATGAGCAGTTCTTC
>NA|TRBJ2-2|TRBV6-6|NA
CASRGESRELFF
TGTGCCAGCAGGGGGGAGTCCCGGGAGCTGTTTTTT
>NA|TRBJ1-2|TRBV5-5|NA
CASSPRVRDGYTF
TGTGCCAGCAGCCCTAGAGTGAGGGATGGCTACACCTTC
>NA|TRBJ1-2|TRBV4-1|NA
CASSPQENYGYTF
TGCGCCAGCAGCCCACAGGAGAACTATGGCTACACCTTC
>NA|TRBJ2-1|TRBV25-1|once
CASSEPGARRNEQFF
TGTGCCAGCAGTGAACCCGGGGCACGGCGCAATGAGCAGTTCTTC
>NA|TRBJ2-7|TRBV19|NA
CASSIGGGYLRPQYF
TGTGCCAGTAGTATAGGAGGCGGGTATCTACGACCCCAGTACTTC
>NA|TRBJ2-3|TRBV27|NA
CASSLALRADTQYF
TGTGCCAGCAGTTTGGCCCTACGCGCAGATACGCAGTATTTT
>TRBD1|TRBJ1-1|TRBV5-4|NA
CASSLADRLGTEAFF
TGTGCCAGCAGCTTGGCGGACAGGTTGGGGACTGAAGCTTTCTTT
>NA|TRBJ2-1|TRBV4-3|NA
CASSQDSLLLNEQFF
TGCGCCAGCAGCCAAGATAGCCTACTCCTCAATGAGCAGTTCTTC